The 32 T cell receptor beta chains listed next were all sequenced from one sample in a study of breast tumors, draining lymph nodes, adjacent tissues. The lymph nodes were axillary draining lymph nodes from breast cancer patients. In TCRdb, the multiplex PCR reads were re-called with MiXCR into one record per CDR3 protein. The data show around 130,000 distinct CDR3 sequences, 21% seen once. Specimen: axillary lymph node tissue. These receptors were collected from a female donor with breast cancer. Some clones in this sample may be carry-over from other donors' samples.

The V call is TRBV6-2 or TRBV6-3, the J call TRBJ2-4; 10 nucleotides line up with TRBD1. The CDR3 loop spans 16 amino acids. Germline assignment: CDR1 MNHEY and CDR2 SVGEGT. V gave up 4 bases and J gave up 5 bases; unmatched junction bases: 8. The CDR3, as DNA: TGTGCCAGCAGTTTTCACGCCGGGACAGGGGAAAACATTCAGTACTTC. This codes for CASSFHAGTGENIQYF.

This clonotype was found a few times. A read error may be the cause here, since a much bigger clone is one base away. The J gene is TRBJ1-5, the V gene TRBV10-3; D remains unclear. The V and J ends lost 2 bases and 6 bases respectively, with 8 bases between them. This CDR3 spans 13 amino acids. Germline CDR1 reads ENHRY; CDR2 reads SYGVKD. The CDR3 nucleotides read TGTGCCATCAGTGAGAATCGGGGTCAGCCCCAGCATTTT. Protein: CAISENRGQPQHF.

Points on this clonotype: A read error may be the cause here, since a much bigger clone is one base away. This rearrangement joins TRBV25-1 to TRBJ2-7; D may be TRBD1 (6 bases). This CDR3 comprises 13 residues. The germline V gene encodes CDR1 MGHDK and CDR2 SYGVNS. As DNA, the CDR3 is TGTGCCAGCAGTGGTCTCCAGGGGACCGAGCAGTGCTTC. Protein: CASSGLQGTEQCF.

A word on this clonotype: A much larger clone differs by one base, so this may be a read error. This chain links TRBV2 with TRBJ2-7; 7 nucleotides agree with TRBD2. The CDR3 has 17 amino acids. Looked up from germline, CDR1 is SNHLY and CDR2 is FYNNEI. The junction had 18 bases not matched to a gene; V was cut back by 6 bases and J by 4 bases. CDR3 nucleotides: TGTGCCAGCAGAGATCGTCTATGGGGGAGGGGCGAATACGAGCAGTACTTC. It encodes CASRDRLWGRGEYEQYF.

This clonotype was picked up many times. The chain joins TRBV24-1 to TRBJ1-2, with TRBD1 matching over 9 bases. Trimming at V came to 4 bases and at J to 8 bases, leaving 10 bases not matched to a gene. The CDR3 is 15 residues long. CDR1 and CDR2 (germline): KGHDR, SFDVKD. The CDR3 bases are TGTGCCACCAGTGAACAGGGGGCCCTTCTGAGCGGCTACACCTTC. Translation: CATSEQGALLSGYTF.

This clonotype occurred many times. The V gene is TRBV19, the J gene TRBJ2-3; D is perhaps TRBD2 (5 bases). The CDR3 sequence is 14 residues long. Germline CDR1 is LNHDA and CDR2 is SQIVND (reference sequence). V was pared by 5 bases and J by 4 bases, with 13 bases between. CDR3 DNA: TGTGCCAGTAGTTTCGGACTGGTTTCAGATACGCAGTATTTT. It encodes CASSFGLVSDTQYF.

The chain recombines TRBV7-8 with TRBJ2-3; 9 nucleotides align to TRBD1. CDR3 length: 15 residues. The V gene end was trimmed by 5 bases and the J gene end by 1 base; junction bases not matched to a gene: 4. Germline loops: CDR1 SGHVS, CDR2 FQNEAQ. CDR3 nucleotide sequence: TGTGCCAGCAGCAAGGGGACAGGGCGCACAGATACGCAGTATTTT. Residues: CASSKGTGRTDTQYF.

With respect to this clonotype: This may be a read error, as it is one base from a much larger clone. The chain joins TRBV15 to TRBJ2-3; 8 bases match TRBD2. CDR3 size: 17 residues. Per germline, CDR1 LNHNV and CDR2 YYDKDF (reference sequence). CDR3 amino acids: CATSRDPLAGSTDMQYF. The CDR3 DNA is TGTGCCACCAGCAGAGATCCCCTAGCGGGTAGCACAGATATGCAGTATTTT.

The CDR3 loop is CASALYNEQFF. The CDR3 nucleotides are TGTGCCAGCGCCCTTTACAATGAGCAGTTCTTC. The chain combines TRBV2 with TRBJ2-1; D unclear. Germline V gives CDR1 SNHLY, CDR2 FYNNEI. The CDR3 runs to 11 residues. Deletions cut 8 bases from V and 4 bases from J, with 6 bases between.

This clonotype was found many times. CDR3 region: CASLRRGGSYNEQFF. The CDR3 DNA sequence: TGTGCTTCCCTTCGGAGGGGGGGCTCCTACAATGAGCAGTTCTTC. The genes are TRBV19 and TRBJ2-1, with D maybe TRBD2 (7 bases). In germline, CDR1 is LNHDA, CDR2 SQIVND (reference sequence). The CDR3 is 15 amino acids.

This clonotype was counted many times. The chain uses TRBV6-5 and TRBJ1-2; D ambiguous. This CDR3 has 14 amino acids. Deletions cut 9 bases from V and 1 base from J, with 15 bases between. Germline values: CDR1 MNHEY, CDR2 SVGAGI. CDR3 amino acids: CASAKSSINYGYTF. The CDR3, as DNA: TGTGCCAGTGCCAAGTCATCGATTAACTATGGCTACACCTTC.

This clonotype was detected many times. The CDR3 DNA reads as TGCAGCGTTTCCCCAGGAGGTCTTGAGCAGTTCTTC. This translates into CSVSPGGLEQFF. This sequence joins TRBV29-1 and TRBJ2-1, with D tentatively TRBD2 (5 bases). Germline V gives CDR1 SQVTM, CDR2 ANQGSEA. V dropped 5 bases and J dropped 9 bases, with 14 bases sitting between them. CDR3 length: 12 residues.

This clonotype was detected many times. This chain uses TRBV29-1 with TRBJ2-7; a weak D match, TRBD2 (5 bases). Looked up from germline, CDR1 is SQVTM and CDR2 is ANQGSEA. With 6 bases removed from V and 2 bases from J, the gap between germline ends came to 14 bases. The CDR3 runs to 13 residues. The CDR3 bases are TGCAGCGTCCTCGAACGGGGAACCTACGAGCAGTACTTC. Translation: CSVLERGTYEQYF.

At least ten counts were recorded for this clonotype. The CDR3 loop reads CASTRGETQYF. The DNA of the CDR3 is TGTGCCAGCACGAGGGGAGAGACCCAGTACTTC. This chain links TRBV3-1 with TRBJ2-5, with D perhaps TRBD1 or TRBD2 (5 bases each). Germline loops: CDR1 LGHDT, CDR2 YNNKEL (reference sequence). V lost 7 bases, J lost 4 bases, and 7 bases lay in between. The CDR3 covers 11 residues.

In this sample, this clonotype turned up many times. The chain joins TRBV20-1 to TRBJ1-4, with a tentative D call TRBD1 (5 bases). CDR1 is DFQATT and CDR2 is SNEGSKA in the germline V gene (reference sequence). V lost 7 bases and J 0 bases, leaving 15 bases between the germline ends. This CDR3 has 15 residues. DNA of the CDR3: TGCAGTGTCATGACAGACCTAGCAACTAATGAAAAACTGTTTTTT. Translating it yields CSVMTDLATNEKLFF.

The chain is built from TRBV20-1 and TRBJ2-7, with 7 bases matching TRBD1. V lost 5 bases to trimming and J lost 2 bases; unmatched junction nucleotides: 9. The CDR3 runs to 14 residues. The germline CDR1 and CDR2 sequences are DFQATT and SNEGSKA (reference sequence). CDR3 coding DNA: TGCAGTGCTGGGAACCGACAGGGCGCCTACGAGCAGTACTTC. Its translation: CSAGNRQGAYEQYF.

Comments on this clonotype: A read error may be the cause here, since a much bigger clone is one base away. The chain has TRBV6-1 and TRBJ1-6; 9 bases are a match to TRBD1. This CDR3 region has 13 residues. Trimming removed 10 bases from V and 12 bases from J; junction bases left unmatched: 10. Germline CDR1 MNHNS, CDR2 SASEGT. The CDR3 DNA is TGTGCCACCCGGGGACAGGGTGGTTTACCCCTCCACTTT. Translating it yields CATRGQGGLPLHF.

This clonotype was detected many times. The CDR3 bases are TGTGCCAGCAGCGCGAGAGGTTCAGCTAGCGGGAGGGATGGGAATGAGCAGTTCTTC. Translating it yields CASSARGSASGRDGNEQFF. V gene TRBV11-2 combines with J gene TRBJ2-1; TRBD2 matches 12 bases. This CDR3 comprises 19 residues. V was pared by 5 bases and J by 7 bases, with 18 bases of the junction left unmatched. The germline V gene encodes CDR1 SGHAT and CDR2 FQNNGV.

This clonotype was seen just once. A junction boundary mismatches the germline segment, possibly from a read error. The J gene is TRBJ2-1, the V gene TRBV12-3 or TRBV12-4; 12 bases align to TRBD2. The CDR3 runs 16 residues. This CDR3 is CASSLLAGGSYDEQFF. In nucleotides, the CDR3 is TGCGCCAGCAGTTTACTAGCGGGAGGCTCCTACGATGAGCAGTTCTTC.

This clonotype was seen many times. V gene TRBV5-1 combines with J gene TRBJ2-1, with 10 bases matching TRBD1. Germline CDR1 reads SGHRS; CDR2 reads YFSETQ. The CDR3 runs to 18 residues. V shed 2 bases, J shed 2 bases, and the junction held 10 bases outside the gene matches. CDR3 nucleotides: TGCGCCAGCAGCTTCCGGGACAGGGGCCTTGGTGCCTACAATGAGCAGTTCTTC. Encoded protein: CASSFRDRGLGAYNEQFF.

In its sample, this clonotype was seen many times. The chain has TRBV20-1 and TRBJ2-1; the D gene is possibly TRBD2 (6 bases). Trimming cost V 6 bases and J 15 bases, with 18 bases left between them. This CDR3 is 11 amino acids long. Per the germline V gene, CDR1 is DFQATT and CDR2 is SNEGSKA (reference sequence). In DNA form, the CDR3 reads TGCAGTGCGGCCGGGTCCGCGGGGCGGTTCTTC. Residues: CSAAGSAGRFF.

On this clonotype: A much larger clone differs by one base, so this may be a read error. The chain links TRBV5-1 to TRBJ2-5, with TRBD1 as a possible D gene (6 bases). CDR3 length: 14 residues. The V gene's germline CDR1 is SGHRS and CDR2 YFSETQ. The CDR3 protein is CVSSLFGQQETQYF. CDR3 sequence (DNA): TGCGTCAGCAGCCTCTTCGGACAGCAAGAGACCCAGTACTTC.

This clonotype occurred many times. The rearrangement uses TRBV3-1 and TRBJ2-5, with D hard to call. V lost 4 bases and J 2 bases, leaving 5 bases between the germline ends. The germline V gene encodes CDR1 LGHDT and CDR2 YNNKEL (reference sequence). The CDR3 totals 12 residues. CDR3 residues: CASSPKQETQYF. The DNA for the CDR3 is TGTGCCAGCAGCCCCAAACAAGAGACCCAGTACTTC.

Concerning this clonotype itself: A read error is possible here, since a much larger clone lies one base away. The chain joins TRBV12-3 or TRBV12-4 to TRBJ2-2; 8 positions match TRBD2. The CDR3 loop spans 17 amino acids. The CDR3 DNA sequence: TGTGCCAGCAGCGTTAGGGGTTTAGCGGGACCGACCGGGGAGCCGTTTTTT. It translates to CASSVRGLAGPTGEPFF.

The table lists this clonotype with many counts. V usage is TRBV19 and J usage is TRBJ1-6; 7 bases align to TRBD1. CDR1 and CDR2 (germline): LNHDA, SQIVND (reference sequence). The CDR3 runs 15 residues. V shed 5 bases, J shed 7 bases, and the junction held 8 bases outside the gene matches. CDR3: CASSPDRAGNSPLHF. CDR3 coding DNA: TGTGCCAGTAGTCCTGACAGGGCGGGAAATTCACCCCTCCACTTT.

V is TRBV19 and J is TRBJ2-7; maybe TRBD2 (5 bases). Deletions cut 8 bases from V and 4 bases from J, with 18 bases between. The CDR3 totals 14 residues. Germline CDR1 and CDR2: LNHDA and SQIVND (reference sequence). As DNA, the CDR3 is TGTGCCAGTGGTCCCCCGGGGTCTGTGTACGAGCAGTACTTC. Its translation is CASGPPGSVYEQYF.

The sample holds many counts of this clonotype. This chain uses TRBV12-5 with TRBJ2-3, with a weak D call TRBD1 (5 bases). The V gene lost 0 bases and the J gene lost 6 bases, with 10 bases spanning the gap. Germline CDR1 reads LGHNT; CDR2 reads FRNRAP. The CDR3 extends over 14 amino acids. For the CDR3, the DNA is TGTGCTAGTGGTTTGGTAGCAGGGTTCGATACGCAGTATTTT. It specifies CASGLVAGFDTQYF.

The table lists this clonotype with a few counts. This may arise from a read error, as a much more abundant clone is one base away. V gene TRBV7-7 combines with J gene TRBJ2-7; TRBD2 is a possible D gene (7 bases). The CDR3 has 14 amino acids. Per the germline V gene, CDR1 is SSHAT and CDR2 is FNYEAQ (reference sequence). The CDR3 loop is CASSPGRGPYEQYF. The CDR3 region has the DNA TGTGCTAGCAGCCCCGGGCGGGGGCCCTACGAGCAGTACTTC.

This clonotype occurred a few times. The chain joins TRBV5-4 to TRBJ1-3; D is perhaps TRBD1 (5 bases). Germline V gene data show CDR1 as SGHNT and CDR2 as YYREEE (reference sequence). The CDR3 runs to 12 residues. V was pared by 3 bases and J by 8 bases, with 9 bases between. The DNA of the CDR3 is TGTGCCAGCAGCTCGCAGGGAGACACCATATATTTT. Protein: CASSSQGDTIYF.

This clonotype appeared many times. The rearrangement links TRBV5-1 to TRBJ2-3; D perhaps matches TRBD1 (6 bases). Germline V lookup: CDR1 SGHRS, CDR2 YFSETQ. Trimming left V 0 bases short and J 5 bases short, with 13 bases between. The CDR3 sequence is 15 residues long. Here the CDR3 DNA reads TGCGCCAGCAGCTTGGCCAATGGGGGACAAGATACGCAGTATTTT. It is translated as CASSLANGGQDTQYF.

This clonotype showed up just a few times. This chain connects TRBV28 to TRBJ2-1; TRBD2 aligns across 14 bases. The CDR3 length is 16 residues. J was trimmed by 10 bases and V by 2 bases; bases with no gene match: 7. CDR1 is MDHEN and CDR2 is SYDVKM in the germline V gene. The CDR3 here is CASSLGGLAGEREQFF. The DNA for the CDR3 is TGTGCCAGCAGTTTAGGGGGACTAGCGGGAGAGCGGGAGCAGTTCTTC. Together with reference TRBV28 and TRBJ2-1, the CDR3 gives the full variable domain: DVKVTQSSRYLVKRTGEKVFLECVQDMDHENMFWYRQDPGLGLRLIYFSYDVKMKEKGDIPEGYSVSREKKERFSLILESASTNQTSMYLCASSLGGLAGEREQFFGPGTRLTVL.

This clonotype has ten or more counts. The chain combines TRBV3-1 with TRBJ1-3; D remains ambiguous. V was clipped by 1 base and J by 4 bases, with 8 bases between them. This CDR3 spans 14 amino acids. Looked up from germline, CDR1 is LGHDT and CDR2 is YNNKEL (reference sequence). The CDR3 is CASSQGGAGNTIYF. The DNA for the CDR3 is TGTGCCAGCAGCCAAGGAGGAGCCGGAAACACCATATATTTT. Drawing the rest from reference TRBV3-1 and TRBJ1-3, the complete variable domain is DTAVSQTPKYLVTQMGNDKSIKCEQNLGHDTMYWYKQDSKKFLKIMFSYNNKELIINETVPNRFSPKSPDKAHLNLHINSLELGDSAVYFCASSQGGAGNTIYFGEGSWLTVV.